This T cell receptor (beta chain) appears in the sequencing data of a study of blood T cells in healthy people across ages. Study-level findings and limits: The authors considered diversity estimates from one million T cells to be underestimates.

The sample, 7.5 to 10 milliliters of peripheral blood, was drawn from each donor. Sample-barcoded 5' priming and a J-beta primer mix drove a second PCR of about 6 to 12 cycles. Via MiXCR, TCRdb re-called the 5' RACE reads, giving one row per CDR3 protein. The profile shows 450,000 to 700,000 distinct CDR3 sequences, about 25% of them singletons. The CDR3 runs 14 residues. The germline gives CDR1 LNHDA, CDR2 SQIVND (reference sequence). Trimming took 5 bases from V and 4 from J, leaving 15 bases between them. This clonotype has a handful of counts. Its target is unknown. Sequences were obtained from blood. The V and J genes are TRBV19 and TRBJ2-7; a possible D gene is TRBD2 (6 bases). The source is a woman in her 70s in good health. The CDR3 is CASSPWRGGYEQYF. CDR3 nucleotide sequence: TGTGCCAGTAGTCCCTGGAGGGGCGGGTACGAGCAGTACTTC.